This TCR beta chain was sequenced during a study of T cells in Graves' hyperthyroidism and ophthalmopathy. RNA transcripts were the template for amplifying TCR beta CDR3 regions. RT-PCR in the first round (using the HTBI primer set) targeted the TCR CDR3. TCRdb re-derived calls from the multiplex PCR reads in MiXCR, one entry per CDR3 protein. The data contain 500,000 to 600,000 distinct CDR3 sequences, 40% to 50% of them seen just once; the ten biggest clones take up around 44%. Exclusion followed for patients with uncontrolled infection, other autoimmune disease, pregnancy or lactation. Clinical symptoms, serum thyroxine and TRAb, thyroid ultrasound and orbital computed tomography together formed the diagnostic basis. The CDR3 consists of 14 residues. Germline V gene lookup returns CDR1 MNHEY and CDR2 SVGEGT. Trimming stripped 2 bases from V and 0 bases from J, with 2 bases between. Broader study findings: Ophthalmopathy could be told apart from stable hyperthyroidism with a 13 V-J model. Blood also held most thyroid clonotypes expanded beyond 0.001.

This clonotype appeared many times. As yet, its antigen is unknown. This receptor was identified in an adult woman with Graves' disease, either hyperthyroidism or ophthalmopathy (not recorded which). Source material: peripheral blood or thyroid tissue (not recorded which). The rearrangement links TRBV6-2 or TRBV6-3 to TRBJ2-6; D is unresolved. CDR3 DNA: TGTGCCAGCAGTTACGCCTCTGGGGCCAACGTCCTGACTTTC. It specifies CASSYASGANVLTF.